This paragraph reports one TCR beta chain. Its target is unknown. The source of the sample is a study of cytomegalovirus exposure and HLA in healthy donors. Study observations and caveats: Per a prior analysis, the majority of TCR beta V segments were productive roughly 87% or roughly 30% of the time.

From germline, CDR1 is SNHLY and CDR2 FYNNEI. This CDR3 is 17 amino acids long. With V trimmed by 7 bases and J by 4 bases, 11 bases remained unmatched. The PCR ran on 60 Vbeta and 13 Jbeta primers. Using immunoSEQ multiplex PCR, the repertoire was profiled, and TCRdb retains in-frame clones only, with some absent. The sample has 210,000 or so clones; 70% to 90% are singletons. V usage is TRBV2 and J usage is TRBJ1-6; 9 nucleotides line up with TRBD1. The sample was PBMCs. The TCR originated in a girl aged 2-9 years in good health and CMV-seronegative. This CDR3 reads CASKQAGTGLYNSPLHF. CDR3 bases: TGTGCCAGCAAACAGGCTGGGACAGGGCTTTATAATTCACCCCTCCACTTT.